The 10 T cell receptor beta chains presented below share a single source sample, sequenced in a study of OX40 agonist ivuxolimab in advanced cancers. This table comes from immunoSEQ multiplex PCR, and its TCRdb copy is limited to in-frame clones, with some not included. The repertoire includes around 74,000 clones, about nine tenths of them detected once, and approximately 0.5% sits in the top ten. Source: CD4+ or CD8+ T cells sorted from blood, taken in a trial of the OX40 agonist ivuxolimab. The receptors were sampled from an adult with an advanced solid tumor such as melanoma, head and neck, liver or kidney cancer.

The rearrangement uses TRBV5-1 and TRBJ1-4; possible D gene TRBD1, 5 bases. This CDR3 is 15 amino acids long. The germline V and J ends were trimmed by 0 bases and 5 bases, with 11 bases remaining between them. Looked up from germline, CDR1 is SGHRS and CDR2 is YFSETQ. CDR3 in amino acids: CASSLVGETNEKLFF. The DNA for the CDR3 is TGCGCCAGCAGCTTGGTAGGGGAAACGAATGAAAAACTGTTTTTT.

The chain joins TRBV4-1 to TRBJ1-2, with D unresolved. Trimming shortened V by 4 bases and J by 8 bases, and 17 bases separated the two germline ends. CDR1 MGHRA and CDR2 YSYEKL come from the germline V gene. The CDR3 is 14 residues long. The CDR3 protein is CASSLGVGGLGYTF. DNA for the CDR3: TGCGCCAGCAGCCTTGGGGTCGGAGGATTGGGCTACACCTTC.

This chain joins TRBV5-1 and TRBJ2-1; D gene ambiguous. CDR3 size: 13 residues. CDR1 and CDR2 from the germline V gene are SGHRS and YFSETQ. Trimming stripped 4 bases from V and 4 bases from J, with 9 bases between. For the CDR3, the DNA is TGCGCCAGCAGCCCCTCACAGTACAATGAGCAGTTCTTC. Its translation is CASSPSQYNEQFF.

The J gene is TRBJ2-3, the V gene TRBV19; 10 bases match TRBD2. CDR3 size: 15 residues. V lost 5 bases to trimming and J lost 5 bases; unmatched junction nucleotides: 7. Germline loops: CDR1 LNHDA, CDR2 SQIVND (reference sequence). CDR3 region: CASSLTSGTVDTQYF. The CDR3 nucleotides are TGTGCCAGTAGTCTCACTAGCGGGACGGTAGATACGCAGTATTTT.

J is TRBJ1-1 and V is TRBV15; a weak D match, TRBD1 (5 bases). CDR1 LNHNV and CDR2 YYDKDF come from the germline V gene (reference sequence). This CDR3 comprises 13 residues. V lost 0 bases, J lost 7 bases, and 9 bases lay in between. CDR3: CATSRDPDSEAFF. DNA of the CDR3: TGTGCCACCAGCAGAGATCCCGACAGTGAAGCTTTCTTT.

V gene TRBV7-9 combines with J gene TRBJ2-5, with a tentative D call TRBD1 (6 bases). From germline, CDR1 is SEHNR and CDR2 FQNEAQ (reference sequence). V was shortened by 3 bases and J by 7 bases, with 12 bases between the two germline ends. The CDR3 extends over 13 amino acids. The CDR3, as DNA: TGTGCCAGCAGCTTTGAGGGGGTGGGGACCCAGTACTTC. It translates to CASSFEGVGTQYF.

The chain carries TRBV10-3 and TRBJ2-7, with 11 bases matching TRBD2. Trimming took 4 bases from V and 2 from J; bases not matched to a gene: 7. The germline CDR1 and CDR2 sequences are ENHRY and SYGVKD. CDR3 length: 16 residues. This chain's CDR3 is CAISGVTSGNPYEQYF. CDR3 coding DNA: TGTGCCATCAGTGGGGTGACTAGCGGGAACCCCTACGAGCAGTACTTC.

The chain couples TRBV28 to TRBJ1-1; no definite D call. The V and J ends lost 6 bases and 0 bases respectively, with 14 bases between them. Germline lookup yields CDR1 MDHEN and CDR2 SYDVKM. The CDR3 sequence is 15 residues long. The chain's CDR3 is CASSPLAGVNTEAFF. In nucleotides, the CDR3 is TGTGCCAGCAGCCCCCTCGCTGGCGTGAACACTGAAGCTTTCTTT.

Written as DNA, the CDR3 is TGTGCCTGGAGTCCGGGGGGGGACGGAGGGCAGTACTTC. This sequence encodes CAWSPGGDGGQYF. This rearrangement joins TRBV30 to TRBJ2-7; 8 nucleotides agree with TRBD2. Germline CDR1 and CDR2: GTSNPN and SVGIG (reference sequence). The CDR3 is made up of 13 amino acids. V was clipped by 2 bases and J by 9 bases; unmatched bases: 9. Together with reference TRBV30 and TRBJ2-7, the CDR3 gives the full variable domain: SQTIHQWPATLVQPVGSPLSLECTVEGTSNPNLYWYRQAAGRGLQLLFYSVGIGQISSEVPQNLSASRPQDRQFILSSKKLLLSDSGFYLCAWSPGGDGGQYFGPGTRLTVT.

The chain has TRBV5-6 and TRBJ2-5; TRBD1 is a possible D gene (5 bases). Germline-derived CDR1 and CDR2 are SGHDT and YYEEEE. CDR3 length equals 14 residues. The germline V and J ends were trimmed by 4 bases and 1 base, with 11 bases remaining between them. CDR3: CASSRTGAQETQYF. Here the CDR3 DNA reads TGTGCCAGCAGCAGAACAGGAGCCCAAGAGACCCAGTACTTC.